This entry describes one TCR beta chain. Its target is unknown. Trimming cost V 3 bases and J 4 bases, with 22 bases left between them. Germline V gene sequence: CDR1 SGHRS, CDR2 YFSETQ. The CDR3 totals 17 residues. These data come from a study of STAT5B mutations in CD4+ large granular lymphocyte leukemia. General study results and limits: Roughly a quarter of private leukemic clonotypes occurred rarely in other patients' non-leukemic repertoires. Patient CD4-sorted repertoires stayed more clonal than healthy ones after leukemic-clone removal.

In the original workflow: Lowest detectable productive clonotype frequency was 2.59 x 10-5. Data came from immunoSEQ multiplex PCR; TCRdb stores just in-frame clones and leaves some out. From that table come the V and J calls and clone size; the DNA was used to work out D and trimming. The sample holds some 41,000 clones, 80% to 90% seen once. The sequence was collected from a human donor in good health. Sequencing input: CD4+ T cells from blood buffy coats. J is TRBJ1-2 and V is TRBV5-1; D remains ambiguous. In nucleotides, the CDR3 is TGCGCCAGCAGCTCCCAGGTCGCGGAATGGGCCCTCTATGGCTACACCTTC. It specifies CASSSQVAEWALYGYTF.